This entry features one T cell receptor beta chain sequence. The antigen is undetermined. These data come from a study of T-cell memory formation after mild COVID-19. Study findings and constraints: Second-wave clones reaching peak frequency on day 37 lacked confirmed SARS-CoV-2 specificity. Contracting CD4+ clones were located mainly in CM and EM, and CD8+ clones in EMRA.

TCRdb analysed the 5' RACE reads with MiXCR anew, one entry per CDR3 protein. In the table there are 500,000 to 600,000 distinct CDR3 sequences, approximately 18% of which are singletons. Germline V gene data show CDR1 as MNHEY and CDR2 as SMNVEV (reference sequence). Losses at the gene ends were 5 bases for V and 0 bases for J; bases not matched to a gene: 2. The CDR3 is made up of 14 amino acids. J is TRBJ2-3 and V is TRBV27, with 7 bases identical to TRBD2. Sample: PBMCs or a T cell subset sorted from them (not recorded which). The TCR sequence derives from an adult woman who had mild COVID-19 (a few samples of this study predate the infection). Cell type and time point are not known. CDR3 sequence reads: CASSQRGSTDTQYF. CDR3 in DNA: TGTGCCAGCAGTCAGCGGGGTAGCACAGATACGCAGTATTTT.